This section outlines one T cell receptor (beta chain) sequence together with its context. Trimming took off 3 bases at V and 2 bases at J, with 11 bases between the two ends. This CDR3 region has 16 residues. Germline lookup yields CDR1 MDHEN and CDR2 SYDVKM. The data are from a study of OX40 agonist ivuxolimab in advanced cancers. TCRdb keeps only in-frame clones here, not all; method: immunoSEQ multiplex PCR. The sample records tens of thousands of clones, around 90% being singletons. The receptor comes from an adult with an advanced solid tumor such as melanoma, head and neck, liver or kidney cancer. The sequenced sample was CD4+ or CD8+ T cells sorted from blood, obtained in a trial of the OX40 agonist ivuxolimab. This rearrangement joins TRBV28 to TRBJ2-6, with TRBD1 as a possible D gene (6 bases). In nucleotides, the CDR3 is TGTGCCAGCAGTTTGGGTGGGGGCGCTGGGGCCAACGTCCTGACTTTC. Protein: CASSLGGGAGANVLTF.